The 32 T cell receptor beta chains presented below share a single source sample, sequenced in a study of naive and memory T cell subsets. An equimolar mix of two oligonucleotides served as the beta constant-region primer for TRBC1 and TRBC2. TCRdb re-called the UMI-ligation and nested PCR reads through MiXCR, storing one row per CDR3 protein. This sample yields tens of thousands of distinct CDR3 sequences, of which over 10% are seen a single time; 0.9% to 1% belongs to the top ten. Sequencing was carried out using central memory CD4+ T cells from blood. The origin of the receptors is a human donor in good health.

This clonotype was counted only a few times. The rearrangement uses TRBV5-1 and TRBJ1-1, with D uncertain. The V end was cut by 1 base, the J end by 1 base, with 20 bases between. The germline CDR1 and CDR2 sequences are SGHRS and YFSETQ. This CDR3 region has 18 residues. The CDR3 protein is CASSLTIGVRSQNTEAFF. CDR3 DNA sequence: TGCGCCAGCAGCTTGACCATCGGGGTTCGGTCTCAGAACACTGAAGCTTTCTTT.

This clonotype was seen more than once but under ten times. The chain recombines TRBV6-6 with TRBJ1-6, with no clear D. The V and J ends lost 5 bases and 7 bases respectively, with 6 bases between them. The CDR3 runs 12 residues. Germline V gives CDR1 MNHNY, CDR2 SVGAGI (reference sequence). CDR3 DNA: TGTGCCAGCAGTCAACAGAATTCACCCCTCCACTTT. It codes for CASSQQNSPLHF.

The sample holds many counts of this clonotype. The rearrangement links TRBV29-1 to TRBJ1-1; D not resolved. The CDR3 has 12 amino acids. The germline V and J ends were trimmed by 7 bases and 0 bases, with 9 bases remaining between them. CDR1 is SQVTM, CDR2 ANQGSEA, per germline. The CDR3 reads CSGDGLNTEAFF. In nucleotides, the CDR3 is TGCAGCGGTGACGGACTGAACACTGAAGCTTTCTTT.

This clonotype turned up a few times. CDR3 DNA: TGCAGTGCTAGACATTCTGGGAGATACAATGAGCAGTTCTTC. It translates to CSARHSGRYNEQFF. The chain recombines TRBV20-1 with TRBJ2-1; D perhaps matches TRBD2 (5 bases). Germline V gene lookup returns CDR1 DFQATT and CDR2 SNEGSKA (reference sequence). The CDR3 has 14 amino acids. V was cut by 2 bases and J by 4 bases, with 12 bases left in between.

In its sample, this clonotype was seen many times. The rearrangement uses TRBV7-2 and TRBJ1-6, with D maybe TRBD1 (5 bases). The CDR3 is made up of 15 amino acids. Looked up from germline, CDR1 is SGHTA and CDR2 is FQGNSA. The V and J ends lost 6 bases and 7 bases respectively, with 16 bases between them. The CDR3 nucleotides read TGTGCCAGCAGTGAGGGGCCGCTTGAGAATTCACCCCTCCACTTT. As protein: CASSEGPLENSPLHF.

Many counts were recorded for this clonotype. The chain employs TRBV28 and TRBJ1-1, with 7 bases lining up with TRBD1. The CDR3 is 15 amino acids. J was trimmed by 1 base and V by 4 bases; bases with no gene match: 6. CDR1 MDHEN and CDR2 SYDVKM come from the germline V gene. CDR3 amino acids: CASSSPGTANTEAFF. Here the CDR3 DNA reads TGTGCCAGCAGTTCGCCCGGGACAGCGAACACTGAAGCTTTCTTT.

CDR3 residues: CSVIRLGADTQYF. In nucleotides, the CDR3 is TGCAGCGTTATCAGGTTAGGCGCAGATACGCAGTATTTT. The chain links TRBV29-1 to TRBJ2-3; no clear D. This CDR3 region has 13 residues. CDR1 is SQVTM and CDR2 is ANQGSEA in the germline V gene. V was shortened by 5 bases and J by 4 bases, with 13 bases between the two germline ends.

In DNA, the CDR3 is TGTGCCTGGAGGGGGTGGACTGAAGCTTTCTTT. Its protein is CAWRGWTEAFF. This chain connects TRBV30 to TRBJ1-1; D is undetermined. Germline V CDR1 and CDR2: GTSNPN, SVGIG (reference sequence). The CDR3 contains 11 residues. Trimming left V 3 bases short and J 5 bases short, with 7 bases between.

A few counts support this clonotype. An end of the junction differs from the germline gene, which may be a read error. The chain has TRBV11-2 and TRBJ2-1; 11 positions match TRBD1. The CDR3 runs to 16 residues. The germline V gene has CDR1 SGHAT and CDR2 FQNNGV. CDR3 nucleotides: TGTGCCAGCAGCTATCACCGGGACAGGGGGTTGTATGAGCAGTTCTTT. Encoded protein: CASSYHRDRGLYEQFF.

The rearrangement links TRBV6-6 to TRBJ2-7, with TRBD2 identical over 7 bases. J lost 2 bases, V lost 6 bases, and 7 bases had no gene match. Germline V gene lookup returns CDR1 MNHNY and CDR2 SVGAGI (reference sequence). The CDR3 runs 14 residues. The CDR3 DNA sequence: TGTGCCAGCAGCCGGCGGAGCGGGACCTACGAGCAGTACTTC. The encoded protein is CASSRRSGTYEQYF.

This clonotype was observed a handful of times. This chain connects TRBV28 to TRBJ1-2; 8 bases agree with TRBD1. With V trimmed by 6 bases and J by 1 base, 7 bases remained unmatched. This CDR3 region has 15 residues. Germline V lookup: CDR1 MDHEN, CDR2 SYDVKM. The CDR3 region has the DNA TGTGCCAGCAGGGGGACAGGAAAAATTAACTATGGCTACACCTTC. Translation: CASRGTGKINYGYTF.

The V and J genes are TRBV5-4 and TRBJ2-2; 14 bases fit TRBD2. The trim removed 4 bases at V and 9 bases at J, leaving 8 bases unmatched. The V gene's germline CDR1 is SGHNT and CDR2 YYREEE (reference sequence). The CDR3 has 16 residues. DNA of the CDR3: TGTGCCAGCAGCCCGGGGACTAGCGGGAGAGGCCGGGAGCTGTTTTTT. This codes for CASSPGTSGRGRELFF.

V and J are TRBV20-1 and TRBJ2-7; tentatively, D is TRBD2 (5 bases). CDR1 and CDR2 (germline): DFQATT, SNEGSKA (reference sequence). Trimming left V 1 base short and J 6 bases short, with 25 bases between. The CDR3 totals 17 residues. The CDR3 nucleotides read TGCAGTGCTAGAGGATTGGGCGCAGCGGTTCGGTGGGGCGAGCAGTACTTC. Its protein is CSARGLGAAVRWGEQYF.

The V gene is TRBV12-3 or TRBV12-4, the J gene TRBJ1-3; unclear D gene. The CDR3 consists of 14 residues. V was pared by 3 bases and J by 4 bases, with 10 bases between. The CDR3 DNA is TGTGCCAGCAGTTTCCAGAACGAAGGAAACACCATATATTTT. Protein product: CASSFQNEGNTIYF.

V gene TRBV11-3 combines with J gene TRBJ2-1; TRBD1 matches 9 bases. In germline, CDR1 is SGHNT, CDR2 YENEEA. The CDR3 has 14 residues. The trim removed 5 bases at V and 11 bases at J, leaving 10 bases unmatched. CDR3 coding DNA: TGTGCCAGCAGCCTGCCGGGACAGGGACGCCAGCAGTTCTTC. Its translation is CASSLPGQGRQQFF.

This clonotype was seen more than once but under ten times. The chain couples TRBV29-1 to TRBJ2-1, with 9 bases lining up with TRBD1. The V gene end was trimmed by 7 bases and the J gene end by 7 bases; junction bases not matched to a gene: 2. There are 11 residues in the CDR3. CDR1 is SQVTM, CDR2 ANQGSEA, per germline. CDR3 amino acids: CSAGQGNEQFF. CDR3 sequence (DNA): TGCAGCGCCGGACAGGGGAATGAGCAGTTCTTC.

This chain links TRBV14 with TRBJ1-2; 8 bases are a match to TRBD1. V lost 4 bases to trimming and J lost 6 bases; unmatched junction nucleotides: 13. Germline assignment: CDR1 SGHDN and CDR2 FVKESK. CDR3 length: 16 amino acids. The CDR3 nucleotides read TGTGCCAGCAGCCCTCGGACAGGGACGACCTGGGATGGCTACACCTTC. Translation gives CASSPRTGTTWDGYTF.

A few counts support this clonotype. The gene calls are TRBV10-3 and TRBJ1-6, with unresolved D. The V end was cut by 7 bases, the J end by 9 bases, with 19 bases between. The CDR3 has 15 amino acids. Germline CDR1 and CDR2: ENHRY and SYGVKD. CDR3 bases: TGTGCCATCATCCCTACGCAGTCTCGGAGTTCACCCCTCCACTTT. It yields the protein CAIIPTQSRSSPLHF.

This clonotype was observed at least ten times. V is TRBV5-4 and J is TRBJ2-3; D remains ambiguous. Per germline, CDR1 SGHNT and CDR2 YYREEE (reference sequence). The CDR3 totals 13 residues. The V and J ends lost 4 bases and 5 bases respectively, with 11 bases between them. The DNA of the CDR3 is TGTGCCAGCAGCCCCTGGCGGCAAGATACGCAGTATTTT. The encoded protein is CASSPWRQDTQYF.

The CDR3 sequence is CAISEWGSPTDTQYF. The CDR3, as DNA: TGTGCCATCAGTGAGTGGGGGAGTCCCACAGATACGCAGTATTTT. This chain links TRBV10-3 with TRBJ2-3; D possibly uses TRBD1 or TRBD2 (5 bases each). This CDR3 spans 15 amino acids. CDR1 is ENHRY, CDR2 SYGVKD, per germline. Trimming shortened V by 1 base and J by 2 bases, and 10 bases separated the two germline ends.

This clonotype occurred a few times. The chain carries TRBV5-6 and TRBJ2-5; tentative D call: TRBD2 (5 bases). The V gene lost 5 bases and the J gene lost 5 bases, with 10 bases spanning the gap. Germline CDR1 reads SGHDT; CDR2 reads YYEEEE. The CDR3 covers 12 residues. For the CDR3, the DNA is TGTGCCAGCAGGCGCTCGGGGGAGACCCAGTACTTC. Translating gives CASRRSGETQYF.

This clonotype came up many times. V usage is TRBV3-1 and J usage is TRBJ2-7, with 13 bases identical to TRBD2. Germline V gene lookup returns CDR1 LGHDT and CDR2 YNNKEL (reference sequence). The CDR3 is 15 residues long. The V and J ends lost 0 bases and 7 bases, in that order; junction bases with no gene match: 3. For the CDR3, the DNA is TGTGCCAGCAGCCAAGAGGGACTAGCGGGGAGTGAGCAGTACTTC. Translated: CASSQEGLAGSEQYF.

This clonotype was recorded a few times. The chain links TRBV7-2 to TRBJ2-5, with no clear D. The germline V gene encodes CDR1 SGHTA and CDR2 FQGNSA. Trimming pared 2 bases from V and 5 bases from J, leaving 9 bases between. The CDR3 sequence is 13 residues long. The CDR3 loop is CASSLNPPETQYF. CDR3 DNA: TGTGCCAGCAGCTTAAACCCCCCGGAGACCCAGTACTTC.

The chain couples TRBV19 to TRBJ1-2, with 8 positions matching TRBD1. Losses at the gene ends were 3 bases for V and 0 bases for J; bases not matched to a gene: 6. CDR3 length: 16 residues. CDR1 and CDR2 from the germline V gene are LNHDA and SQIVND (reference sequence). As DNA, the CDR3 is TGTGCCAGTAGTATGCAGGGGGCGAAAACTAACTATGGCTACACCTTC. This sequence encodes CASSMQGAKTNYGYTF.

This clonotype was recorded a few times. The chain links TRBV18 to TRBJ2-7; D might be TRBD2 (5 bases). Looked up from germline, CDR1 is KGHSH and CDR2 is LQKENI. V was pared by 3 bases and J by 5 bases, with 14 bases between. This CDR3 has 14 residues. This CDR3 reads CASSPAPSNHEQYF. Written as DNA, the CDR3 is TGTGCCAGCTCACCGGCCCCTAGCAACCACGAGCAGTACTTC.

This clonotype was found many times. The CDR3 loop is CASSLGVNQPQHF. CDR3 DNA sequence: TGTGCCAGCAGCTTAGGGGTAAACCAGCCCCAGCATTTT. The chain couples TRBV7-2 to TRBJ1-5; D call uncertain. The CDR3 runs to 13 residues. Per the germline V gene, CDR1 is SGHTA and CDR2 is FQGNSA. Trimming cost V 1 base and J 7 bases, with 8 bases left between them.

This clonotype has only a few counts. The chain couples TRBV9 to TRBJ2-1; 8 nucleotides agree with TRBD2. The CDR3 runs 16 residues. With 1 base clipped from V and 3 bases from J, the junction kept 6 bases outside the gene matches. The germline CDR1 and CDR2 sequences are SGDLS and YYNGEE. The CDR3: CASSVLGLESYNEQFF. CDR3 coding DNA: TGTGCCAGCAGCGTACTGGGACTAGAGAGCTACAATGAGCAGTTCTTC. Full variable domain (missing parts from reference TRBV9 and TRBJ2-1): DSGVTQTPKHLITATGQRVTLRCSPRSGDLSVYWYQQSLDQGLQFLIQYYNGEERAKGNILERFSAQQFPDLHSELNLSSLELGDSALYFCASSVLGLESYNEQFFGPGTRLTVL.

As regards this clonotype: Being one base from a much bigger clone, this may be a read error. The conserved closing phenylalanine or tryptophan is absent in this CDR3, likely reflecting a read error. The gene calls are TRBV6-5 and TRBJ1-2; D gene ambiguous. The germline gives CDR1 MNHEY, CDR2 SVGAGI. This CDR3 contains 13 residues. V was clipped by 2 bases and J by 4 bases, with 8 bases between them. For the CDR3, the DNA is TGTGCCAGCAGTTACAGAGGGATCTATGGCTACACCTCC. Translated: CASSYRGIYGYTS.

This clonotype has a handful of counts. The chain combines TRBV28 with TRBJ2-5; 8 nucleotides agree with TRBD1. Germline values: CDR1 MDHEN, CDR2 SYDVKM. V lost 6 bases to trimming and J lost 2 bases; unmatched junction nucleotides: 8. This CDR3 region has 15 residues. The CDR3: CASRVPGGEQETQYF. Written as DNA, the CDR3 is TGTGCCAGCAGGGTCCCAGGGGGCGAACAAGAGACCCAGTACTTC.

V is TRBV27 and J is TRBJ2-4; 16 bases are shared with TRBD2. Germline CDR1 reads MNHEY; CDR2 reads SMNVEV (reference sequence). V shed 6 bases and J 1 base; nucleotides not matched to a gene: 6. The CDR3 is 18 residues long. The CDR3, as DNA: TGTGCCAGCAGGGGGACTAGCGGGAGGGCCGGGGCCAAAAACATTCAGTACTTC. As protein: CASRGTSGRAGAKNIQYF.

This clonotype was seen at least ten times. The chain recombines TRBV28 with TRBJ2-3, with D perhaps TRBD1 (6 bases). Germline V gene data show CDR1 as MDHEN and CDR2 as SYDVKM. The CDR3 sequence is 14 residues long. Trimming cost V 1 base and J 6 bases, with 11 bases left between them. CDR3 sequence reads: CASSLSGVADTQYF. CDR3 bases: TGTGCCAGCAGTTTATCAGGGGTGGCGGATACGCAGTATTTT.

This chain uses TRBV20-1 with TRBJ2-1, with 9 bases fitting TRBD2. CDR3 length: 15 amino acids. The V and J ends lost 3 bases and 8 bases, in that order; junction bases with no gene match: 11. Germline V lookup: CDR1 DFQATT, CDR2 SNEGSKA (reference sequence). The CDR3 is CSASASGISIYEQFF. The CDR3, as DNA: TGCAGTGCTAGTGCTAGCGGGATCAGCATCTATGAGCAGTTCTTC.